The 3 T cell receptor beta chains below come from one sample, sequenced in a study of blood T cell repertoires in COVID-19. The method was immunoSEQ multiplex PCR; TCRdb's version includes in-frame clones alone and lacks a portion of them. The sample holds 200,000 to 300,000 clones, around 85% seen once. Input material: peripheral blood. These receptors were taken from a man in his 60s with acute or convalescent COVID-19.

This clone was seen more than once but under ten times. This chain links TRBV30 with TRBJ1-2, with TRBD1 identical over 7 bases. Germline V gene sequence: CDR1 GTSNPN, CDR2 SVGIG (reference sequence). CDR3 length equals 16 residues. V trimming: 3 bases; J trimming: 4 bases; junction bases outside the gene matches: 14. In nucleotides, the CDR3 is TGTGCCTGGAGATCCGGGACAGCCTTCCCTTTCTATGGCTACACCTTC. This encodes CAWRSGTAFPFYGYTF.

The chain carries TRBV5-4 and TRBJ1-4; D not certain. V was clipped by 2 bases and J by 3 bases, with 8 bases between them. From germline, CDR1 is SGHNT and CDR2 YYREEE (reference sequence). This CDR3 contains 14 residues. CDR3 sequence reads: CASSFREPNEKLFF. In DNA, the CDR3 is TGTGCCAGCAGCTTCCGGGAACCTAATGAAAAACTGTTTTTT. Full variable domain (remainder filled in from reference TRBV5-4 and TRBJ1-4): ETGVTQSPTHLIKTRGQQVTLRCSSQSGHNTVSWYQQALGQGPQFIFQYYREEENGRGNFPPRFSGLQFPNYSSELNVNALELDDSALYLCASSFREPNEKLFFGSGTQLSVL.

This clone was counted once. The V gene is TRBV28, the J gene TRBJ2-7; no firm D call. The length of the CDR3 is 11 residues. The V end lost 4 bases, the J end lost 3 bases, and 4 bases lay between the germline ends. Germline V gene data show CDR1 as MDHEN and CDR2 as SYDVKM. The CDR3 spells CASSYYYEQYF. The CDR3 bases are TGTGCCAGCAGTTATTACTACGAGCAGTACTTC.